This T cell receptor (beta chain) emerged from a study of post-analysis software for immune sequencing data. Findings and limits, study-wide: Controls had significantly higher normalized Chao1 diversity than multiple sclerosis patients. In patients, TRBV5-6, TRBV5-1 and TRBV20-1 belonged to five or six TRBV segments found more frequently than in controls.

As regards this clonotype: Its matching antigen is unknown.

Included in the TCR beta cDNA libraries were unique molecular identifiers. Input of roughly 0.85 to 11 million T cells yielded about half a million cDNA molecules. TCRdb itself ran the PCR reads through MiXCR, one entry per CDR3 protein. The sample carries roughly 170,000 distinct CDR3 sequences, 30% recorded once. The CDR3 has 18 amino acids. J was trimmed by 2 bases and V by 0 bases; bases with no gene match: 8. Looked up from germline, CDR1 is LGHDT and CDR2 is YNNKEL (reference sequence). Specimen: blood. The V and J genes are TRBV3-1 and TRBJ2-7, with 12 bases aligning to TRBD2. The sequence derives from a girl between 10 and 17 years old with multiple sclerosis. The DNA of the CDR3 is TGTGCCAGCAGCCAAGATGCCCTAGCGGGAGGGCTCCCCTACGAGCAGTACTTC. Translating it yields CASSQDALAGGLPYEQYF.